Shown below are 32 T cell receptor beta chains from a single sample sequenced in a study of spatial heterogeneity in lung cancer. Time point: blood at routine non-recurrence follow-up after resection. TCRdb processed the 5' RACE reads anew with MiXCR; each CDR3 protein has one entry. The sample carries about 70,000 distinct CDR3 sequences, roughly 8.9% recorded once. This material consisted of PBMCs, taken at follow-up. Every receptor here comes from a female donor with early-stage non-small cell lung cancer.

This clonotype was picked up many times. The rearrangement joins TRBV5-1 to TRBJ1-3, with TRBD1 as a possible D gene (6 bases). CDR1 SGHRS and CDR2 YFSETQ come from the germline V gene. There are 14 residues in the CDR3. Trimming stripped 4 bases from V and 0 bases from J, with 8 bases between. The CDR3 region has the DNA TGCGCCAGCAGCATGGACAGCTCTGGAAACACCATATATTTT. This encodes CASSMDSSGNTIYF. The variable domain in full, with the rest retrieved from reference TRBV5-1 and TRBJ1-3, is KAGVTQTPRYLIKTRGQQVTLSCSPISGHRSVSWYQQTPGQGLQFLFEYFSETQRNKGNFPGRFSGRQFSNSRSEMNVSTLELGDSALYLCASSMDSSGNTIYFGEGSWLTVV.

The rearrangement links TRBV7-3 to TRBJ2-3; 10 bases fit TRBD1. Looked up from germline, CDR1 is SGHTA and CDR2 is FQGTGA. Losses at the gene ends were 4 bases for V and 5 bases for J; bases not matched to a gene: 3. The length of the CDR3 is 14 residues. The CDR3 sequence is CASSSDRGKDTQYF. The CDR3 nucleotides are TGTGCCAGCAGCTCGGACAGGGGGAAAGATACGCAGTATTTT.

This clonotype was counted ten times or more. This rearrangement joins TRBV7-6 to TRBJ2-5, with 11 nucleotides matching TRBD2. The V gene end was trimmed by 0 bases and the J gene end by 2 bases; junction bases not matched to a gene: 5. The CDR3 runs to 17 residues. Germline loops: CDR1 SGHVS, CDR2 FNYEAQ. The CDR3 nucleotides are TGTGCCAGCAGCTTAGCCCCTAGCGGGAGGTCACAAGAGACCCAGTACTTC. Protein sequence: CASSLAPSGRSQETQYF.

This clonotype was picked up many times. The J gene is TRBJ2-7, the V gene TRBV12-3 or TRBV12-4, with 9 bases lining up with TRBD1. The CDR3 has 13 residues. Trimming at V came to 5 bases and at J to 2 bases, leaving 1 base not matched to a gene. The CDR3 spells CASSTGGTYEQYF. CDR3 DNA sequence: TGTGCCAGCAGTACAGGGGGCACCTACGAGCAGTACTTC.

In its sample, this clonotype was seen a few times. The rearrangement joins TRBV3-1 to TRBJ2-7; 11 nucleotides align to TRBD1. Germline V CDR1 and CDR2: LGHDT, YNNKEL (reference sequence). This CDR3 has 16 amino acids. After removal of 4 bases from V and 4 bases from J, the junction contained 9 bases not matched to a gene. CDR3 bases: TGTGCCAGCAGCCGAATTCCGGGACAGGGGGGTTACGAGCAGTACTTC. Translated: CASSRIPGQGGYEQYF.

The genes are TRBV7-9 and TRBJ2-1; a possible D gene is TRBD2 (6 bases). The germline gives CDR1 SEHNR, CDR2 FQNEAQ (reference sequence). The CDR3 spans 14 residues. V dropped 1 base and J dropped 9 bases, with 13 bases sitting between them. The CDR3 loop is CASSLGATAGEQFF. The DNA of the CDR3 is TGTGCCAGCAGCTTAGGGGCAACAGCGGGTGAGCAGTTCTTC.

There are many counts of this clonotype. V gene TRBV14 combines with J gene TRBJ2-5; the D is unclear. Trimming removed 2 bases at V and 4 bases at J, with 8 bases between. Germline V gene sequence: CDR1 SGHDN, CDR2 FVKESK. The CDR3 length is 13 residues. The CDR3 reads CASSQPPGETQYF. CDR3 in DNA: TGTGCCAGCAGCCAACCTCCGGGAGAGACCCAGTACTTC.

CDR3 coding DNA: TGTGCCATCATGGGGAACACTGACACCGGGGAGCTGTTTTTT. Its translation: CAIMGNTDTGELFF. V gene TRBV10-3 combines with J gene TRBJ2-2; D not certain. The CDR3 has 14 amino acids. The V end was cut by 7 bases, the J end by 3 bases, with 12 bases between. Germline values: CDR1 ENHRY, CDR2 SYGVKD.

The chain has TRBV5-6 and TRBJ2-3; possible D gene TRBD2, 5 bases. This CDR3 comprises 16 residues. Trimming took 1 base from V and 2 from J, leaving 14 bases between them. CDR1 and CDR2 from the germline V gene are SGHDT and YYEEEE. The CDR3 reads CASSLRKRLLTDTQYF. In DNA, the CDR3 is TGTGCCAGCAGCTTGCGAAAGCGGCTACTCACAGATACGCAGTATTTT.

This sequence joins TRBV7-9 and TRBJ2-1, with D possibly matching TRBD2 (5 bases). Trimming shortened V by 2 bases and J by 5 bases, and 13 bases separated the two germline ends. Germline V gives CDR1 SEHNR, CDR2 FQNEAQ (reference sequence). CDR3 length equals 15 residues. CDR3 nucleotides: TGTGCCAGCAGCTTAATAGGGCGACTAAACAATGAGCAGTTCTTC. Its protein is CASSLIGRLNNEQFF.

In this sample, this clonotype turned up many times. The rearrangement joins TRBV29-1 to TRBJ2-1; 13 bases agree with TRBD2. This CDR3 has 12 residues. V dropped 4 bases and J dropped 9; count of bases not matched to a gene: 0. Germline assignment: CDR1 SQVTM and CDR2 ANQGSEA. DNA for the CDR3: TGCAGCGTTGGACTAGCGGGAGGTGAGCAGTTCTTC. Protein product: CSVGLAGGEQFF.

Here the CDR3 reads CASSESEVAKNIQYF. The CDR3, as DNA: TGTGCCAGCAGTGAGAGCGAAGTAGCCAAAAACATTCAGTACTTC. The chain combines TRBV6-4 with TRBJ2-4; D is ambiguous. Trimming left V 3 bases short and J 0 bases short, with 9 bases between. Per the germline V gene, CDR1 is MRHNA and CDR2 is SNTAGT. CDR3 length: 15 residues.

The chain has TRBV25-1 and TRBJ1-1; the D is unclear. V lost 0 bases, J lost 1 base, and 3 bases lay in between. Germline-derived CDR1 and CDR2 are MGHDK and SYGVNS. This CDR3 has 13 residues. The CDR3 DNA follows: TGTGCCAGCAGTGAATATGGGAACACTGAAGCTTTCTTT. Residues: CASSEYGNTEAFF.

This clonotype was detected only a few times. This chain joins TRBV5-1 and TRBJ1-2; D is ambiguous. From germline, CDR1 is SGHRS and CDR2 YFSETQ. Between the trimmed V and J ends, which lost 0 bases and 6 bases, there was a span of 9 bases. There are 13 residues in the CDR3. This CDR3 reads CASSLEYGDGYTF. CDR3 coding DNA: TGCGCCAGCAGCTTGGAATATGGTGATGGCTACACCTTC.

This clonotype was counted ten times or more. J is TRBJ2-1 and V is TRBV20-1, with 13 positions matching TRBD2. V was pared by 5 bases and J by 4 bases, with 8 bases of the junction left unmatched. This CDR3 region has 16 residues. CDR1 DFQATT and CDR2 SNEGSKA come from the germline V gene (reference sequence). CDR3 protein: CSAPGLAGVSYNEQFF. The DNA of the CDR3 is TGCAGTGCTCCCGGACTAGCGGGAGTGTCGTACAATGAGCAGTTCTTC.

Many counts were recorded for this clonotype. The gene calls are TRBV5-1 and TRBJ2-7; 9 bases agree with TRBD1. The CDR3 loop spans 14 amino acids. V trimming: 4 bases; J trimming: 1 base; junction bases outside the gene matches: 3. Germline values: CDR1 SGHRS, CDR2 YFSETQ. In DNA, the CDR3 is TGCGCCAGCAGCCCCGGGACAGGGTCCTACGAGCAGTACTTC. Amino acid sequence: CASSPGTGSYEQYF.

This clonotype was picked up many times. The J gene is TRBJ2-7, the V gene TRBV11-2; TRBD1 matches at 9 bases. Germline assignment: CDR1 SGHAT and CDR2 FQNNGV. V shed 3 bases, J shed 5 bases, and the junction held 14 bases outside the gene matches. The CDR3 spans 17 residues. DNA of the CDR3: TGTGCCAGCAGCTTGGATTTACACCTGGGACAGGGCGACGAGCAGTACTTC. Translating it yields CASSLDLHLGQGDEQYF.

This clonotype was detected many times. The chain couples TRBV28 to TRBJ1-1, with no clear D. Germline V gene data show CDR1 as MDHEN and CDR2 as SYDVKM. Trimming removed 5 bases from V and 11 bases from J, with 18 bases in between. The CDR3 totals 13 residues. In DNA, the CDR3 is TGTGCCAGCAGTGCCGCTCACAGAGGGAGGGCTTTCTTT. Amino acid sequence: CASSAAHRGRAFF.

The V and J genes are TRBV6-1 and TRBJ2-2; 12 bases agree with TRBD2. Germline CDR1 and CDR2: MNHNS and SASEGT. V lost 7 bases, J lost 6 bases, and 6 bases stayed unmatched. The CDR3 runs 15 residues. In DNA form, the CDR3 reads TGTGCCAGCACCCTACTAGCGGGAGGAGCCGGGGAGCTGTTTTTT. It codes for CASTLLAGGAGELFF.

In this sample, this clonotype turned up a few times. This chain connects TRBV5-1 to TRBJ2-1; D not resolved. Germline V lookup: CDR1 SGHRS, CDR2 YFSETQ. This CDR3 has 17 amino acids. Trimming shortened V by 1 base and J by 2 bases, and 16 bases separated the two germline ends. This chain's CDR3 is CASSLPSVAAPYNEQFF. For the CDR3, the DNA is TGCGCCAGCAGCTTGCCGAGTGTTGCGGCCCCCTACAATGAGCAGTTCTTC.

At least ten counts were recorded for this clonotype. The rearrangement links TRBV15 to TRBJ2-1; unclear D gene. The V gene lost 5 bases and the J gene lost 7 bases, with 18 bases spanning the gap. The CDR3 covers 15 residues. Per germline, CDR1 LNHNV and CDR2 YYDKDF (reference sequence). CDR3 DNA sequence: TGTGCCACCAGCCCAGGACCCCTTAGTGGGAATGAGCAGTTCTTC. It yields the protein CATSPGPLSGNEQFF. The variable domain in full, completed from reference TRBV15 and TRBJ2-1, reads DAMVIQNPRYQVTQFGKPVTLSCSQTLNHNVMYWYQQKSSQAPKLLFHYYDKDFNNEADTPDNFQSRRPNTSFCFLDIRSPGLGDTAMYLCATSPGPLSGNEQFFGPGTRLTVL.

This clonotype has at least ten counts. V gene TRBV7-3 combines with J gene TRBJ2-1; 9 bases line up with TRBD2. Germline V lookup: CDR1 SGHTA, CDR2 FQGTGA. This CDR3 comprises 15 residues. V gave up 4 bases and J gave up 2 bases; unmatched junction bases: 3. This CDR3 reads CASSWSGRPYNEQFF. The CDR3 DNA reads as TGTGCCAGCAGCTGGAGCGGGAGGCCCTACAATGAGCAGTTCTTC.

This clonotype is medium-sized (0.01 to 0.1%) in the sample. The rearrangement joins TRBV10-2 to TRBJ2-1; unclear D gene. Germline lookup yields CDR1 WSHSY and CDR2 SAAADI. Trimming removed 2 bases at V and 6 bases at J, with 8 bases between. The CDR3 is 13 residues long. The CDR3 region is CASSESGPNEQFF. CDR3 DNA: TGCGCCAGCAGTGAGAGTGGGCCCAATGAGCAGTTCTTC.

This clonotype was found many times. The chain couples TRBV12-3 or TRBV12-4 to TRBJ2-2; possible D gene TRBD2, 5 bases. The V end was cut by 8 bases, the J end by 2 bases, with 9 bases between. The CDR3 runs 13 residues. The DNA of the CDR3 is TGTGCCAGCGGACGGGGTAACACCGGGGAGCTGTTTTTT. Its protein is CASGRGNTGELFF.

This clonotype has a count of ten or more. The V call is TRBV10-3, the J call TRBJ1-2; the match to TRBD1 covers 9 bases. The CDR3 is made up of 12 amino acids. In germline, CDR1 is ENHRY, CDR2 SYGVKD. Trimming took 4 bases from V and 8 from J; bases not matched to a gene: 2. CDR3 coding DNA: TGTGCCATCAGTGCCACAGGGGGCGGCTACACCTTC. Translating it yields CAISATGGGYTF.

The chain carries TRBV7-8 and TRBJ1-1; TRBD1 is a possible D gene (6 bases). Germline CDR1 and CDR2: SGHVS and FQNEAQ. V lost 2 bases, J lost 0 bases, and 10 bases lay in between. The CDR3 extends over 15 amino acids. The CDR3 reads CASSLSGQLNTEAFF. In DNA, the CDR3 is TGTGCCAGCAGCTTATCCGGACAGCTGAACACTGAAGCTTTCTTT. Filled out from reference TRBV7-8 and TRBJ1-1, the complete variable domain reads GAGVSQSPRYKVAKRGQDVALRCDPISGHVSLFWYQQALGQGPEFLTYFQNEAQLDKSGLPSDRFFAERPEGSVSTLKIQRTQQEDSAVYLCASSLSGQLNTEAFFGQGTRLTVV.

CDR3: CASSALAGGLVDTQYF. DNA for the CDR3: TGTGCCAGCAGTGCCCTAGCGGGCGGACTCGTAGATACGCAGTATTTT. The rearrangement links TRBV6-5 to TRBJ2-3; 8 nucleotides agree with TRBD2. The germline V gene encodes CDR1 MNHEY and CDR2 SVGAGI. The CDR3 has 16 residues. The V gene end was trimmed by 5 bases and the J gene end by 5 bases; junction bases not matched to a gene: 12.

There are many counts of this clonotype. This sequence joins TRBV29-1 and TRBJ1-1, with unresolved D. The CDR3 spans 13 residues. Germline lookup yields CDR1 SQVTM and CDR2 ANQGSEA. Trimming removed 2 bases at V and 6 bases at J, with 13 bases between. CDR3 in DNA: TGCAGCGTTGAACCATCGGTTTTCGCTGAAGCTTTCTTT. Protein sequence: CSVEPSVFAEAFF. The full variable domain, in which reference TRBV29-1 and TRBJ1-1 provide the parts outside the CDR3, is SAVISQKPSRDICQRGTSLTIQCQVDSQVTMMFWYRQQPGQSLTLIATANQGSEATYESGFVIDKFPISRPNLTFSTLTVSNMSPEDSSIYLCSVEPSVFAEAFFGQGTRLTVV.

The chain combines TRBV11-1 with TRBJ2-5; 9 bases match TRBD2. With V trimmed by 3 bases and J by 7 bases, 9 bases remained unmatched. Germline V gene lookup returns CDR1 SGHAT and CDR2 FQDESV (reference sequence). This CDR3 has 15 amino acids. The CDR3 DNA follows: TGTGCCAGCAGCTTCGTAGCGGGAGTTCTTGTGACCCAGTACTTC. This sequence encodes CASSFVAGVLVTQYF.

The chain links TRBV24-1 to TRBJ2-2; TRBD2 agrees at 13 bases. V was clipped by 7 bases and J by 5 bases; unmatched bases: 9. This CDR3 spans 17 amino acids. Germline V gives CDR1 KGHDR, CDR2 SFDVKD. The CDR3 bases are TGTGCCACCAGCCAGACTAGCGGGAGGCCGGGGACCGGGGAGCTGTTTTTT. Protein: CATSQTSGRPGTGELFF.

The chain couples TRBV7-9 to TRBJ1-4, with D possibly being TRBD1 (6 bases). The CDR3 covers 15 residues. Between the trimmed V and J ends, which lost 6 bases and 5 bases, there was a span of 16 bases. From germline, CDR1 is SEHNR and CDR2 FQNEAQ (reference sequence). DNA of the CDR3: TGTGCCAGCAGTTTTATACAGGGAGGAAATGAAAAACTGTTTTTT. It yields the protein CASSFIQGGNEKLFF.

The sample holds many counts of this clonotype. This CDR3 reads CASSFEMAKGRAQYF. CDR3 coding DNA: TGCGCCAGCAGCTTCGAGATGGCGAAAGGGAGAGCGCAGTATTTT. This chain connects TRBV5-1 to TRBJ2-3; a weak D match, TRBD2 (5 bases). Germline CDR1 SGHRS, CDR2 YFSETQ. Between the trimmed V and J ends, which lost 2 bases and 10 bases, there was a span of 20 bases. The CDR3 spans 15 residues.